Shown below are 3 T cell receptor beta chains from a single sample sequenced in a study of blood T cell repertoires in COVID-19 (dated by TCRdb to 2020 to 2021). To prepare the library, the immunoSEQ multiplex PCR assay was applied. TCRdb stores this immuneACCESS table with in-frame sequences only. Part of the clones is absent; in the studies checked, under half of the shortfall reflects unresolved V genes, and no reason is known for the rest. The sample table shows about 140,000 clones, and 87% are seen once. The ten largest clones capture around 2.3% of the sample. The sequencing input was peripheral blood. These receptors all come from a middle-aged man with active COVID-19.

In its sample, this clone was seen a few times. The rearrangement links TRBV4-3 to TRBJ1-6; TRBD1 matches 10 bases. With 0 bases clipped from V and 9 bases from J, the junction kept 5 bases outside the gene matches. Germline V CDR1 and CDR2: LGHNA, YSLEER. The CDR3 is 16 residues long. DNA for the CDR3: TGCGCCAGCAGCCAAGAACGGACAGGGGGAATTTCACCCCTCCACTTT. Its protein product is CASSQERTGGISPLHF.

This clone was seen a single time. The V gene is TRBV5-4, the J gene TRBJ2-2, with TRBD1 matching 8 bases. Germline V lookup: CDR1 SGHNT, CDR2 YYREEE (reference sequence). The CDR3 loop spans 15 amino acids. V lost 1 base and J lost 5; bases outside the gene matches: 4. The CDR3 nucleotides are TGTGCCAGCAGCTTGCAGGGGGCGAGTACCGGGGAGCTGTTTTTT. Amino acid sequence: CASSLQGASTGELFF. Variable domain in full (rest from reference TRBV5-4 and TRBJ2-2): ETGVTQSPTHLIKTRGQQVTLRCSSQSGHNTVSWYQQALGQGPQFIFQYYREEENGRGNFPPRFSGLQFPNYSSELNVNALELDDSALYLCASSLQGASTGELFFGEGSRLTVL.

The gene calls are TRBV5-1 and TRBJ2-3, with a possible D match to TRBD2 (5 bases). CDR1 is SGHRS and CDR2 is YFSETQ in the germline V gene. This CDR3 is 13 amino acids long. V gave up 5 bases and J gave up 5 bases, with 12 bases separating them. The CDR3 DNA sequence: TGCGCCAGCAGTCCCGGGGATAGAGATACGCAGTATTTT. This gives the protein CASSPGDRDTQYF.